This T cell receptor beta chain was identified during a study of cytotoxic CD8 clonotypes in ibrutinib-treated CLL. Points from the study as a whole: Clonality (at baseline) was higher than in age-matched healthy donors and tracked circulating CD8+ T-cell counts.

Points on this clone: The antigen is unknown.

Germline V gives CDR1 SGDLS, CDR2 YYNGEE. Trimming cost V 3 bases and J 3 bases, with 14 bases left between them. The CDR3 totals 15 residues. Libraries were prepared by immunoSEQ multiplex PCR; TCRdb keeps only in-frame clonotypes and omits some of them. This sample carries about 26,000 clones, 65% to 90% of them seen once, and the ten largest clones take about 8%. Sequenced material: PBMCs, taken after 24 months of ibrutinib treatment. The sequence was obtained from a human donor with chronic lymphocytic leukemia. J is TRBJ2-3 and V is TRBV9; weak D call: TRBD2 (6 bases). CDR3 loop: CASSGTGVRTDTQYF. In DNA, the CDR3 is TGTGCCAGCAGCGGTACGGGGGTTCGGACAGATACGCAGTATTTT. Complete variable domain (other parts from reference TRBV9 and TRBJ2-3): DSGVTQTPKHLITATGQRVTLRCSPRSGDLSVYWYQQSLDQGLQFLIQYYNGEERAKGNILERFSAQQFPDLHSELNLSSLELGDSALYFCASSGTGVRTDTQYFGPGTRLTVL.